This entry features one T cell receptor beta chain sequence. Its antigen is as yet unknown. The sample comes from a study of post-analysis software for immune sequencing data. Study background: Secondary progressive, relapsing-remitting and progressive-relapsing multiple sclerosis were among the included disease courses. Regarding the study as a whole: There was significantly lower normalized Chao1 diversity in multiple sclerosis patients than in controls. When patients were compared with controls, roughly five TRBV segments were more frequent, TRBV5-6, TRBV5-1 and TRBV20-1 among them. Strong co-clustering by F measure linked samples that shared a preparation batch.

This CDR3 region has 16 residues. The V end was cut by 1 base, the J end by 0 bases, with 10 bases between. Per germline, CDR1 MNHNS and CDR2 SASEGT. Each TCR beta cDNA library carried unique molecular identifiers. Once roughly 1 to 10 million T cells were used, hundreds of thousands of cDNA molecules resulted. TCRdb processed the PCR reads anew with MiXCR; each CDR3 protein has one entry. The sample holds fewer than 850,000 distinct CDR3 sequences; around 27% are singletons and the top ten take more than 0.55%. This chain connects TRBV6-1 to TRBJ2-1; D unclear. The receptor was derived from a girl aged 10-17 years with multiple sclerosis. Specimen: blood. This CDR3 reads CASSEGPFSSYNEQFF. The CDR3 region has the DNA TGTGCCAGCAGTGAAGGGCCTTTTAGCTCCTACAATGAGCAGTTCTTC.